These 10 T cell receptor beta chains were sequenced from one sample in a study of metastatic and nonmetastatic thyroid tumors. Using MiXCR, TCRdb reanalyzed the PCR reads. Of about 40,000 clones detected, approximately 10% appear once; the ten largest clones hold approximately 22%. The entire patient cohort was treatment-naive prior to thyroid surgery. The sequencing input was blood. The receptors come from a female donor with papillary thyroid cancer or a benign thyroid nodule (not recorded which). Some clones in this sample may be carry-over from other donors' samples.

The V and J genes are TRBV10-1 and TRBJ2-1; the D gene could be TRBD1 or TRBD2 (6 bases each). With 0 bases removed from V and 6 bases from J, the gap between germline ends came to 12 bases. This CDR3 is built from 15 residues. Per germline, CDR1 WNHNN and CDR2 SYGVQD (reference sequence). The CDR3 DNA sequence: TGCGCCAGCAGTGAGTCGGTGGGGGGCCGCAATGAGCAGTTCTTC. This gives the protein CASSESVGGRNEQFF.

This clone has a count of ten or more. CDR3 bases: TGTGCCAGCAGCTTGATCGGGACAGGGCGCGAGCAGTACTTC. Translated: CASSLIGTGREQYF. The gene calls are TRBV5-8 and TRBJ2-7, with TRBD1 matching 9 bases. The germline V gene encodes CDR1 SGHTS and CDR2 YDEGEE. The CDR3 sequence is 14 residues long. V was clipped by 1 base and J by 6 bases; unmatched bases: 5.

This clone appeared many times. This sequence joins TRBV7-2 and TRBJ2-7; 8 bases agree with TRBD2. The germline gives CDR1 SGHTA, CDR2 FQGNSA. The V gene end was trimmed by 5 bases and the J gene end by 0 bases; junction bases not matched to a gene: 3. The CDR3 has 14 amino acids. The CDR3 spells CASSDSGSSYEQYF. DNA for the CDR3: TGTGCCAGCAGCGACAGCGGGAGCTCCTACGAGCAGTACTTC.

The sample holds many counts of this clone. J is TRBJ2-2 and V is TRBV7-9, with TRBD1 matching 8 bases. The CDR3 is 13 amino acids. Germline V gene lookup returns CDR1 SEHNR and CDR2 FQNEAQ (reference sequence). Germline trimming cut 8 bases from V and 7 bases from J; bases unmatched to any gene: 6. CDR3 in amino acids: CASPQGAGGELFF. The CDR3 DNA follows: TGTGCCAGCCCGCAGGGGGCTGGCGGGGAGCTGTTTTTT. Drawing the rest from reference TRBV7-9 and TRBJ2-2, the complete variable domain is DTGVSQNPRHKITKRGQNVTFRCDPISEHNRLYWYRQTLGQGPEFLTYFQNEAQLEKSRLLSDRFSAERPKGSFSTLEIQRTEQGDSAMYLCASPQGAGGELFFGEGSRLTVL.

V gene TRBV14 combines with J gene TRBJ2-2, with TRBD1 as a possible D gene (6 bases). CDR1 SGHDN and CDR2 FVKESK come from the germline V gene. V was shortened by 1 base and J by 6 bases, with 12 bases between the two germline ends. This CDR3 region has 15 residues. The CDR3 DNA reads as TGTGCCAGCAGCCAAGGCCCCAGGGGCTCCGGGGAGCTGTTTTTT. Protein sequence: CASSQGPRGSGELFF.

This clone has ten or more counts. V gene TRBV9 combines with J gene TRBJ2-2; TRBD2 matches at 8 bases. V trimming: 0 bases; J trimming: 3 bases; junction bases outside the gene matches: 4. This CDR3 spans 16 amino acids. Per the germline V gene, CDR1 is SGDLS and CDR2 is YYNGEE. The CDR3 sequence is CASSVDGRVDTGELFF. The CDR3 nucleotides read TGTGCCAGCAGCGTAGACGGGAGGGTGGACACCGGGGAGCTGTTTTTT.

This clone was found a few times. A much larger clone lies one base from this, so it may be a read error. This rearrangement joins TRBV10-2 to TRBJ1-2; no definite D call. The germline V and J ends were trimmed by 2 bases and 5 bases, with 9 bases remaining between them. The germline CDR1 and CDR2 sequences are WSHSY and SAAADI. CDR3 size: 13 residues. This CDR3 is CASSEIGYYGYTF. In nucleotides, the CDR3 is TGCGCCAGCAGTGAGATTGGGTATTATGGCTACACCTTC.

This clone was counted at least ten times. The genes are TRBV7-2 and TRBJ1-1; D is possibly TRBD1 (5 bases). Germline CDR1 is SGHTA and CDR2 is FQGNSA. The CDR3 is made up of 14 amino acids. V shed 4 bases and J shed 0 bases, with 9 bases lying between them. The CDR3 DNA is TGTGCCAGCAGCTGGGGACCGCTGAACACTGAAGCTTTCTTT. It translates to CASSWGPLNTEAFF.

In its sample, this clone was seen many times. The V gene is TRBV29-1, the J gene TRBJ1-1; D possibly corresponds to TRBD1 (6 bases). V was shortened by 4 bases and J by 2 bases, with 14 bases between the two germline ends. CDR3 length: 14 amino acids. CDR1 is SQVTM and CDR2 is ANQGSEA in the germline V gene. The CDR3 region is CSVVGGSRNTEAFF. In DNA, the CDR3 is TGCAGCGTTGTAGGGGGTAGTAGAAACACTGAAGCTTTCTTT. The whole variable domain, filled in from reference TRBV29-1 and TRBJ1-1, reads SAVISQKPSRDICQRGTSLTIQCQVDSQVTMMFWYRQQPGQSLTLIATANQGSEATYESGFVIDKFPISRPNLTFSTLTVSNMSPEDSSIYLCSVVGGSRNTEAFFGQGTRLTVV.

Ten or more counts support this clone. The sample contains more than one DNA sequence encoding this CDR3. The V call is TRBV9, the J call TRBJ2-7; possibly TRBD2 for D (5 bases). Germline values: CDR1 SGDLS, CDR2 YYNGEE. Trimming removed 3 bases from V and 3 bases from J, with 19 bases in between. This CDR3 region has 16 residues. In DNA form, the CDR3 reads TGTGCCAGCAGCGGAGAGACCGGACTTGAGGGCTACGAGCAGTACTTC. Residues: CASSGETGLEGYEQYF.